This is a list of T cell receptor beta chains from one sample in a study of blood T cell repertoires in COVID-19. The repertoire was sequenced with immunoSEQ multiplex PCR; TCRdb's copy has only in-frame clones and lacks some. The top ten hold under 6.5% of the sample, which has a few hundred thousand clones, roughly nine tenths seen once. The sequencing sample was made of peripheral blood. These receptors originate from a man aged 18 to 29 who had recovered from COVID-19. The CDR3 runs from the conserved cysteine through the conserved F or W. The D gene is left open where the match is weak. Size values are once, few and many counts, or a class for expanded clones, and some rows have none.

DNA: TGTGCCGGATCTCAGGGGCTTGCAACTAATGAAAAACTGTTTTTT
CDR3: CAGSQGLATNEKLFF
size: .
J: TRBJ1-4
V: TRBV30
length: 15
D: .

DNA: TGTGCCAGCAGTGTATCGGCCAGGGGTTACACTGAAGCTTTCTTT
CDR3: CASSVSARGYTEAFF
size: .
J: TRBJ1-1
V: TRBV25-1
length: 15
D: .

DNA: TGCGCCAGCAGCTTGTCCGGCCAGGGGGTTAACTATGGCTACACCTTC
CDR3: CASSLSGQGVNYGYTF
size: few
J: TRBJ1-2
V: TRBV5-1
length: 16
D: TRBD1

DNA: TGTGCCAGCAGCTTACCTAGGGGTCTAGCGGGAGGAGACGAGCAGTACTTC
CDR3: CASSLPRGLAGGDEQYF
size: .
J: TRBJ2-7
V: TRBV7-9
length: 17
D: TRBD2

DNA: TGTGCCAGTAGTATAGGGCAGAACACTGAAGCTTTCTTT
CDR3: CASSIGQNTEAFF
size: few
J: TRBJ1-1
V: TRBV19
length: 13
D: .

DNA: TGTGCCAGCAGCCAACTAGTCGGGTTTACCTACGTGGGAGATACGCAGTATTTT
CDR3: CASSQLVGFTYVGDTQYF
size: .
J: TRBJ2-3
V: TRBV3-1/TRBV3-2
length: 18
D: .

DNA: TGTGCCAGCAGTGGGACAGGCTTCTATGGCTACACCTTC
CDR3: CASSGTGFYGYTF
size: .
J: TRBJ1-2
V: TRBV2
length: 13
D: TRBD1

DNA: TGTGCCAGCAGTGCAATGACAGGGGGTCCTAGCAATCAGCCCCAGCATTTT
CDR3: CASSAMTGGPSNQPQHF
size: .
J: TRBJ1-5
V: TRBV6-1
length: 17
D: TRBD1

DNA: TGTGCCAGCAGTCCCCCGGGACAGGGGACCCAAACCACCGGGGAGCTGTTTTTT
CDR3: CASSPPGQGTQTTGELFF
size: .
J: TRBJ2-2
V: TRBV7-9
length: 18
D: TRBD1

DNA: TGCGCCAGCAGCTCCGACAGGGGAAGGGGTCAGCCCCAGCATTTT
CDR3: CASSSDRGRGQPQHF
size: once
J: TRBJ1-5
V: TRBV10-2
length: 15
D: TRBD1

DNA: TGCGCCAGCAGCTTGGATTTCCGGGACAGGATCAGTCCCTCCACTGAAGCTTTCTTT
CDR3: CASSLDFRDRISPSTEAFF
size: .
J: TRBJ1-1
V: TRBV5-1
length: 19
D: TRBD1

DNA: TGTGCCAGCAGTGAGCTAGCCGAATCCTACGAGCAGTACTTC
CDR3: CASSELAESYEQYF
size: .
J: TRBJ2-7
V: TRBV2
length: 14
D: .

DNA: TGTGCCAGCAGTGAGAGGGACAGTAACTATGGCTACACCTTC
CDR3: CASSERDSNYGYTF
size: .
J: TRBJ1-2
V: TRBV6-1
length: 14
D: TRBD1

DNA: TGTGCCAGCAGTTACGACAAATATCAGCCCCAGCATTTT
CDR3: CASSYDKYQPQHF
size: .
J: TRBJ1-5
V: TRBV6-5
length: 13
D: .

DNA: TGTGCCAGCAGCTTACGGGACAGTAATGAAAAACTGTTTTTT
CDR3: CASSLRDSNEKLFF
size: .
J: TRBJ1-4
V: TRBV7-9
length: 14
D: TRBD1

DNA: TGTGCCAGCAGTTACTCGGGTTGGCTAGCGGGGGGGCCCAATGAGCAGTTCTTC
CDR3: CASSYSGWLAGGPNEQFF
size: .
J: TRBJ2-1
V: TRBV6-2/TRBV6-3
length: 18
D: TRBD2

DNA: TGCGCCAGCAGCCTCAAGCCGGGACTAGCGGCAGATACGCAGTATTTT
CDR3: CASSLKPGLAADTQYF
size: .
J: TRBJ2-3
V: TRBV4-1
length: 16
D: TRBD2

DNA: TGTGCCATCAGTCCTGAGGAGGCGCAGCCCCAGCATTTT
CDR3: CAISPEEAQPQHF
size: .
J: TRBJ1-5
V: TRBV10-3
length: 13
D: .

DNA: TGTGCCACCGCCCGGGACAGGGGCTACGAGCAGTACTTC
CDR3: CATARDRGYEQYF
size: .
J: TRBJ2-7
V: TRBV15
length: 13
D: TRBD1

DNA: TGTGCCAGTAGCTTTGGTACAGGGTCAAATTACACCTTC
CDR3: CASSFGTGSNYTF
size: once
J: TRBJ1-2
V: TRBV19
length: 13
D: .

DNA: TGTGCCAGTAGTATATACGAGGGGGAAGGATATGGCTACACCTTC
CDR3: CASSIYEGEGYGYTF
size: .
J: TRBJ1-2
V: TRBV19
length: 15
D: .

DNA: TGCGCCAGCAGCTTGGCCAATACACAGGGGGCTCTCAACACCGGGGAGCTGTTTTTT
CDR3: CASSLANTQGALNTGELFF
size: .
J: TRBJ2-2
V: TRBV5-1
length: 19
D: TRBD1

DNA: TGTGCCAGTAGGGGCCGGACGGGATTCCACTTT
CDR3: CASRGRTGFHF
size: .
J: TRBJ1-6
V: TRBV19
length: 11
D: .

DNA: TGTGCCAGCAGCATGGGGACACCTGAAGCTTTCTTT
CDR3: CASSMGTPEAFF
size: few
J: TRBJ1-1
V: TRBV7-3
length: 12
D: .

DNA: TGTGCCAGCAGGCTCCGTCTCACGGGGAACACAGATACGCAGTATTTT
CDR3: CASRLRLTGNTDTQYF
size: .
J: TRBJ2-3
V: TRBV2
length: 16
D: .

DNA: TGTGCCAGCACCGCCGGGACTAGCGGGAGGACGATCTACAATGAGCAGTTCTTC
CDR3: CASTAGTSGRTIYNEQFF
size: few
J: TRBJ2-1
V: TRBV21-1
length: 18
D: .

DNA: TGTGCCAGCAGCCTGTATAGCGGGAGATTCCACACAGATACGCAGTATTTT
CDR3: CASSLYSGRFHTDTQYF
size: .
J: TRBJ2-3
V: TRBV9
length: 17
D: TRBD2

DNA: TGTGCCAGCAGATACGCCGGGACAGGGGGCAAAGATGAGCAGTTCTTC
CDR3: CASRYAGTGGKDEQFF
size: .
J: TRBJ2-1
V: TRBV6-5
length: 16
D: TRBD1

DNA: TGCGCCAGCAGTGATCTGGGACAGGGGTCCCACGAGCAGTACTTC
CDR3: CASSDLGQGSHEQYF
size: .
J: TRBJ2-7
V: TRBV10-1
length: 15
D: TRBD1

DNA: TGTGCCAGTAGTATGGGGGGGCTCGCCACCTACGAGCAGTACTTC
CDR3: CASSMGGLATYEQYF
size: .
J: TRBJ2-7
V: TRBV19
length: 15
D: .

DNA: TGTGCCAGCACCCTTGGGAGTCCTCGGGGGGGTGGCTACACCTTC
CDR3: CASTLGSPRGGGYTF
size: .
J: TRBJ1-2
V: TRBV7-9
length: 15
D: .

DNA: TGCAGCGTTGAAGAGGGGGGGCAGCCCCAGCATTTT
CDR3: CSVEEGGQPQHF
size: .
J: TRBJ1-5
V: TRBV29-1
length: 12
D: .

DNA: TGCGCCAGCAGCCAAGGACCCGCTGACAGGGGAAGGTATGGCTACACCTTC
CDR3: CASSQGPADRGRYGYTF
size: few
J: TRBJ1-2
V: TRBV4-1
length: 17
D: TRBD1

DNA: TGCGCCAGCAGCGCCAAGCCACAGGAGTCCACCTACGAGCAGTACTTC
CDR3: CASSAKPQESTYEQYF
size: once
J: TRBJ2-7
V: TRBV5-1
length: 16
D: .

DNA: TGTGCCAGTAGTACCCTATACGAGCAGTACTTC
CDR3: CASSTLYEQYF
size: .
J: TRBJ2-7
V: TRBV19
length: 11
D: .

DNA: TGTGCCAGCAGGCCAGGACAGCGCTACGAGCAGTACTTC
CDR3: CASRPGQRYEQYF
size: .
J: TRBJ2-7
V: TRBV7-9
length: 13
D: .

DNA: TGCGCCAGCAGTGAAGAGGGCATGAACACTGAAGCTTTCTTT
CDR3: CASSEEGMNTEAFF
size: .
J: TRBJ1-1
V: TRBV10-2
length: 14
D: .

DNA: TGTGCCAGCAGTCCCCCAAATCAAGAGACCCAGTACTTC
CDR3: CASSPPNQETQYF
size: .
J: TRBJ2-5
V: TRBV12-3/TRBV12-4
length: 13
D: .

DNA: TGCGCCAGCAGCTCCACCGGGACTAGCTACAATGAGCAGTTCTTC
CDR3: CASSSTGTSYNEQFF
size: once
J: TRBJ2-1
V: TRBV5-1
length: 15
D: TRBD2

DNA: TGTGCCAGCAGCTGGTCGAGCTCTGGGGCCAACGTCCTGACTTTC
CDR3: CASSWSSSGANVLTF
size: .
J: TRBJ2-6
V: TRBV5-6
length: 15
D: .

DNA: TGTGCCAGCAGCGCCGAGGATGGCTACACCTTC
CDR3: CASSAEDGYTF
size: .
J: TRBJ1-2
V: TRBV9
length: 11
D: .

DNA: TGTGCCAGCAGCATCGACAGGGGAGAGACCGGGGAGCTGTTTTTT
CDR3: CASSIDRGETGELFF
size: .
J: TRBJ2-2
V: TRBV11-2
length: 15
D: TRBD1

DNA: TGTGCCAGCAGCCAAAGTCAAGCCGGGGGGACTGGGGCCAACGTCCTGACTTTC
CDR3: CASSQSQAGGTGANVLTF
size: .
J: TRBJ2-6
V: TRBV4-2
length: 18
D: TRBD2

DNA: TGCGCCAGCAGCCAAGAGTTTTGGGGAGGGTATGGCTACACCTTC
CDR3: CASSQEFWGGYGYTF
size: .
J: TRBJ1-2
V: TRBV4-3
length: 15
D: .

DNA: TGTGCCAGCAGCCTAACAGGGGGTGAAGCTTTCTTT
CDR3: CASSLTGGEAFF
size: .
J: TRBJ1-1
V: TRBV11-2
length: 12
D: TRBD1

DNA: TGTGCCACCCAGGAAGGACAGGGGAGCACTGAAGCTTTCTTT
CDR3: CATQEGQGSTEAFF
size: .
J: TRBJ1-1
V: TRBV4-2
length: 14
D: TRBD1

DNA: TGTGCCAGCAGCCCACTGGCGGGAGCGGTCACAGATACGCAGTATTTT
CDR3: CASSPLAGAVTDTQYF
size: .
J: TRBJ2-3
V: TRBV7-3
length: 16
D: TRBD2

DNA: TGTGCCAGCAGCTCCGGGACTAGCTCCTACGAGCAGTACTTC
CDR3: CASSSGTSSYEQYF
size: once
J: TRBJ2-7
V: TRBV7-9
length: 14
D: TRBD2

DNA: TGTGCCAGCAGACAGTATAATTCACCCCTCCACTTT
CDR3: CASRQYNSPLHF
size: .
J: TRBJ1-6
V: TRBV6-5
length: 12
D: .

DNA: TGTGCCAGCAGCTTAGGGGCCTCGGGGGATGAGCAGTTCTTC
CDR3: CASSLGASGDEQFF
size: once
J: TRBJ2-1
V: TRBV11-2
length: 14
D: .

DNA: TGTGCCAGCAGTTTGGACAACGAGCAGTACTTC
CDR3: CASSLDNEQYF
size: .
J: TRBJ2-7
V: TRBV2
length: 11
D: .

DNA: TGCGCCAGCAGCTTGGGACAGGGGGGGACTAATGAAAAACTGTTTTTT
CDR3: CASSLGQGGTNEKLFF
size: .
J: TRBJ1-4
V: TRBV5-1
length: 16
D: TRBD1

DNA: TGTGCCAGCAGCTTAGGAGGTGGGGAAAAACTGTTTTTT
CDR3: CASSLGGGEKLFF
size: .
J: TRBJ1-4
V: TRBV7-9
length: 13
D: .

DNA: TGCGCCAGCAGCGGCCACGGACAGAATAGCAATCAGCCCCAGCATTTT
CDR3: CASSGHGQNSNQPQHF
size: .
J: TRBJ1-5
V: TRBV5-1
length: 16
D: .

DNA: TGCAGCGTTGGCGTGCAGGGGTCCGGCTTGGAAAAACTGTTTTTT
CDR3: CSVGVQGSGLEKLFF
size: .
J: TRBJ1-4
V: TRBV29-1
length: 15
D: .

DNA: TGTGCCAGCAGCCCCAGTAGCCCCCTCCCAGGGGGCAATGGCTACACCTTC
CDR3: CASSPSSPLPGGNGYTF
size: .
J: TRBJ1-2
V: TRBV7-9
length: 17
D: TRBD1

DNA: TGTGCCAGTAGTATAGTCTCAACAGGGGGCTACAATGAGCAGTTCTTC
CDR3: CASSIVSTGGYNEQFF
size: .
J: TRBJ2-1
V: TRBV19
length: 16
D: TRBD1

DNA: TGTGCCAGCAGCTCAGGGCAGAGCTCTGGAAACACCATATATTTT
CDR3: CASSSGQSSGNTIYF
size: .
J: TRBJ1-3
V: TRBV7-8
length: 15
D: .

DNA: TGCGCCAGCAGCCAAATGGCGGGGTATGGAGATGAAAAACTGTTTTTT
CDR3: CASSQMAGYGDEKLFF
size: once
J: TRBJ1-4
V: TRBV4-1
length: 16
D: .

DNA: TGTGCCAGCAGCCCCCAGGGGGCAGATGGCTACACCTTC
CDR3: CASSPQGADGYTF
size: .
J: TRBJ1-2
V: TRBV7-3
length: 13
D: TRBD1